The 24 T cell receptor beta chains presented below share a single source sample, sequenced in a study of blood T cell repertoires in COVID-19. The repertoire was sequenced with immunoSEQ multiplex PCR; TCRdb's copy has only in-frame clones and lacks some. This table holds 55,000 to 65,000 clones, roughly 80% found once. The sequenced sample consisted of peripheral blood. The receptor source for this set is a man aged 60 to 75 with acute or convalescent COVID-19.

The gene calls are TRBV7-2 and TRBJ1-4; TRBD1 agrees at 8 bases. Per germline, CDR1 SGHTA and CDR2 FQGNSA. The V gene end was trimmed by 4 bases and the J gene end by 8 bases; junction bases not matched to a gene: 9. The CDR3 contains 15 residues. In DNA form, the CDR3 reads TGTGCCAGCAGCTATACTGGACAGGGAGGGGAAAAACTGTTTTTT. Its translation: CASSYTGQGGEKLFF.

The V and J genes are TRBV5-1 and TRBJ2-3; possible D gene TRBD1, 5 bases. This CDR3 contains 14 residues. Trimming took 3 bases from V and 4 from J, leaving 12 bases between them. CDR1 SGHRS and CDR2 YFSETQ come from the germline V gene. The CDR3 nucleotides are TGCGCCAGCAGCTCAGGGATCGTCGCAGATACGCAGTATTTT. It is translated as CASSSGIVADTQYF.

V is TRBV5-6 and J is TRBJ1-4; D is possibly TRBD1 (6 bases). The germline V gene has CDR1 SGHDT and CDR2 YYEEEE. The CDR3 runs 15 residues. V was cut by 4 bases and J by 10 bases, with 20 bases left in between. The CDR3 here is CASSLLQGAGGKLFF. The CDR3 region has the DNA TGTGCCAGCAGCCTGCTACAGGGCGCAGGTGGAAAACTGTTTTTT.

The CDR3 DNA follows: TGTGCCAGCAGTTTTTACGGAGGGATACAGGGGGGGAACACTGAAGCTTTCTTT. Residues: CASSFYGGIQGGNTEAFF. This chain uses TRBV27 with TRBJ1-1; 8 nucleotides agree with TRBD1. Trimming cost V 3 bases and J 1 base; bases outside gene matches: 13. This CDR3 spans 18 amino acids. Germline V CDR1 and CDR2: MNHEY, SMNVEV (reference sequence).

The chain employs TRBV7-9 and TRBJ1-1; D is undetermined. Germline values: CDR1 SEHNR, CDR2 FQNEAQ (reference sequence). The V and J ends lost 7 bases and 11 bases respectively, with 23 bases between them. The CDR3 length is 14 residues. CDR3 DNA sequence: TGTGCCAGCATGGGTCCGGGTGGGTTAGCTGTGGCTTTCTTT. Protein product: CASMGPGGLAVAFF.

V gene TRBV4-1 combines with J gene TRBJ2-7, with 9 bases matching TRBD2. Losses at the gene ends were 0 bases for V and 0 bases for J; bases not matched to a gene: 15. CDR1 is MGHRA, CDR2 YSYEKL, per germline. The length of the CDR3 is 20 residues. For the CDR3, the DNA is TGCGCCAGCAGCCAAGATTTAACCGGGATAAGCGGGGGGCCCTCCTACGAGCAGTACTTC. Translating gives CASSQDLTGISGGPSYEQYF.

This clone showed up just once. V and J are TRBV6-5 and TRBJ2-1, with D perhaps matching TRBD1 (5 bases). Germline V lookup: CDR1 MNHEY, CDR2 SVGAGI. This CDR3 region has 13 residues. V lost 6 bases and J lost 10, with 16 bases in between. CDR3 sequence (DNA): TGTGCCAGCAGGCTGTTGGGGCATCCCGAGCAGTTCTTC. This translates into CASRLLGHPEQFF.

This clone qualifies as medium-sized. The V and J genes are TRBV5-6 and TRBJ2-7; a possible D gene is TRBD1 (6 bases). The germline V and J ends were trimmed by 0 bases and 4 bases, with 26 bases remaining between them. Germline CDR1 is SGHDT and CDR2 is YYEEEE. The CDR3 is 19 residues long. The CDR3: CASSLDPNRAPRYLYEQYF. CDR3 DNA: TGTGCCAGCAGCTTGGATCCAAACAGGGCCCCCCGCTACTTATACGAGCAGTACTTC. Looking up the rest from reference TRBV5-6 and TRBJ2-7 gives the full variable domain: DAGVTQSPTHLIKTRGQQVTLRCSPKSGHDTVSWYQQALGQGPQFIFQYYEEEERQRGNFPDRFSGHQFPNYSSELNVNALLLGDSALYLCASSLDPNRAPRYLYEQYFGPGTRLTVT.

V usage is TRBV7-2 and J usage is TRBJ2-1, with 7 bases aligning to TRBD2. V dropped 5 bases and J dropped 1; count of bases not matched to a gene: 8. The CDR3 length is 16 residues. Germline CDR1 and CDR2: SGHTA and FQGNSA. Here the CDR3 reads CASSLDWRGSYNEQFF. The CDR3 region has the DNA TGTGCCAGCAGCCTTGATTGGCGGGGGTCCTACAATGAGCAGTTCTTC.

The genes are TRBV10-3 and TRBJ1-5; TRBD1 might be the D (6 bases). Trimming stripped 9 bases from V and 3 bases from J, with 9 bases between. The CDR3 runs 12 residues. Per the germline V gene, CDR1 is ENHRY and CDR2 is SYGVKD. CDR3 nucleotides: TGTGCCATAGGACAGAACAATCAGCCCCAGCATTTT. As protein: CAIGQNNQPQHF.

CDR3 DNA sequence: TGTGCTAGTGGTTTGGTACTGTTAGTCGGGGGGCGCGGAAATCATCAGCCCCAGCATTTT. This codes for CASGLVLLVGGRGNHQPQHF. The rearrangement uses TRBV12-5 and TRBJ1-5; D might be TRBD1 (6 bases). This CDR3 is built from 20 residues. V was pared by 0 bases and J by 5 bases, with 26 bases between. Germline loops: CDR1 LGHNT, CDR2 FRNRAP.

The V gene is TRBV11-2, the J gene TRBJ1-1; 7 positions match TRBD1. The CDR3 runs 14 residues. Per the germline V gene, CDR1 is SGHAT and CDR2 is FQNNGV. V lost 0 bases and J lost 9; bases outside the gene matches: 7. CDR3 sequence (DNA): TGTGCCAGCAGCTTAGATCGAACGGGACAGCAAGCTTTCTTT. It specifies CASSLDRTGQQAFF.

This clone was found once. CDR3 loop: CASSLESSPWPQYF. The CDR3 DNA sequence: TGTGCCAGCAGCTTAGAGAGTAGCCCCTGGCCCCAGTACTTC. This chain joins TRBV7-8 and TRBJ2-5; D is unresolved. Germline loops: CDR1 SGHVS, CDR2 FQNEAQ. V shed 1 base and J shed 9 bases, with 15 bases lying between them. The CDR3 extends over 14 amino acids. Full variable domain (outside the CDR3, taken from reference TRBV7-8 and TRBJ2-5): GAGVSQSPRYKVAKRGQDVALRCDPISGHVSLFWYQQALGQGPEFLTYFQNEAQLDKSGLPSDRFFAERPEGSVSTLKIQRTQQEDSAVYLCASSLESSPWPQYFGPGTRLLVL.

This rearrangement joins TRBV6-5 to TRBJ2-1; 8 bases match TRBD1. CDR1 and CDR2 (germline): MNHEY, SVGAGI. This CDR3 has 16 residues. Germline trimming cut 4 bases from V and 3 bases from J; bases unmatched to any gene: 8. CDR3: CASSSRTGFVYNEQFF. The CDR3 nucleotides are TGTGCCAGCAGTTCCCGGACAGGGTTTGTCTACAATGAGCAGTTCTTC.

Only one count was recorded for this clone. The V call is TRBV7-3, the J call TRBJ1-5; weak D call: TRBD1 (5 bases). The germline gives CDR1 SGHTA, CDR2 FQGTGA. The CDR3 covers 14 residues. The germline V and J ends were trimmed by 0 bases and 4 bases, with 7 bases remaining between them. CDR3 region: CASSLTGGNQPQHF. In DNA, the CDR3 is TGTGCCAGCAGCTTAACGGGGGGAAATCAGCCCCAGCATTTT.

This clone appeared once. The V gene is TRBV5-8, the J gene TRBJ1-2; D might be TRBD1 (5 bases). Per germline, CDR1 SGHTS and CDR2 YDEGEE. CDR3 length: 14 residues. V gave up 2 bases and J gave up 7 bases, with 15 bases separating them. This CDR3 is CASSFGGAGFGYTF. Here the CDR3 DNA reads TGTGCCAGCAGCTTTGGAGGGGCTGGATTTGGCTACACCTTC.

Here the CDR3 DNA reads TGTGCCAGCAGCCCACCGACAGGGGAAGAGACCCAGTACTTC. This codes for CASSPPTGEETQYF. The V gene is TRBV11-2, the J gene TRBJ2-5, with TRBD1 matching over 8 bases. The CDR3 runs to 14 residues. V shed 5 bases, J shed 3 bases, and the junction held 5 bases outside the gene matches. The V gene's germline CDR1 is SGHAT and CDR2 FQNNGV.

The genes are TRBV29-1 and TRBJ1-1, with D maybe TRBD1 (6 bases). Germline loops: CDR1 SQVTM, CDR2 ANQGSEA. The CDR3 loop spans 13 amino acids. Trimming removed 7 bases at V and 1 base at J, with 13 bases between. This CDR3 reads CSGQKQGNTEAFF. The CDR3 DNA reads TGCAGCGGGCAAAAACAGGGGAACACTGAAGCTTTCTTT.

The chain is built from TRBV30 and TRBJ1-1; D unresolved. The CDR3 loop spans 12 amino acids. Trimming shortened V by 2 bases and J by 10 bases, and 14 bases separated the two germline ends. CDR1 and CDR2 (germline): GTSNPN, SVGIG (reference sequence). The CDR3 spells CAWSPLEGGAFF. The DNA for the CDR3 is TGTGCCTGGAGTCCCCTAGAGGGTGGAGCTTTCTTT.

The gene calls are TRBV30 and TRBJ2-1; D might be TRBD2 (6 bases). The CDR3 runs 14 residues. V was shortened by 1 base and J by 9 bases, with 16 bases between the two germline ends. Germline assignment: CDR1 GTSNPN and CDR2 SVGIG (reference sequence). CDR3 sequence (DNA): TGTGCCTGGAGTGCGAAGACTAGTTTTCGTGAGCAGTTCTTC. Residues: CAWSAKTSFREQFF.

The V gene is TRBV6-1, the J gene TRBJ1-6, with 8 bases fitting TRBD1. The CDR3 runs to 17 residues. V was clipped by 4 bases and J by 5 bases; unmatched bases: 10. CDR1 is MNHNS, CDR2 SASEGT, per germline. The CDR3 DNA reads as TGTGCCAGCAGTGGTCCGACCCCGGGACAGGATAATTCACCCCTCCACTTT. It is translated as CASSGPTPGQDNSPLHF.

DNA for the CDR3: TGTGCCAGCAGTTTTCCCGTTCCAGGGGTGAATGAAAAACTGTTTTTT. This translates into CASSFPVPGVNEKLFF. The V gene is TRBV27, the J gene TRBJ1-4, with D possibly being TRBD1 (6 bases). There are 16 residues in the CDR3. V was clipped by 3 bases and J by 5 bases, with 16 bases between them. Germline CDR1 and CDR2: MNHEY and SMNVEV (reference sequence).

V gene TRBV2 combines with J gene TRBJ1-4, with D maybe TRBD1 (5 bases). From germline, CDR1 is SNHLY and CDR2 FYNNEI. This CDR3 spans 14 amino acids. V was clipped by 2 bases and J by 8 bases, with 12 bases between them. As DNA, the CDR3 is TGTGCCAGCAGTGAATCCCACGGGGGAGAAAAACTGTTTTTT. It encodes CASSESHGGEKLFF. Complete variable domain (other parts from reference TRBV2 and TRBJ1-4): EPEVTQTPSHQVTQMGQEVILRCVPISNHLYFYWYRQILGQKVEFLVSFYNNEISEKSEIFDDQFSVERPDGSNFTLKIRSTKLEDSAMYFCASSESHGGEKLFFGSGTQLSVL.

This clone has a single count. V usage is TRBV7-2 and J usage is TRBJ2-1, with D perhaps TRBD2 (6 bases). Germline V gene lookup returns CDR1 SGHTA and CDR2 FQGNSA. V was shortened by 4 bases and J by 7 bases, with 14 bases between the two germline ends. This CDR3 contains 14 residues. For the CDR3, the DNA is TGTGCCAGCAGCTCCGGCCGGGGGTCAAATGAGCAGTTCTTC. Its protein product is CASSSGRGSNEQFF.